Here is one TCR beta chain with its context. The sample is drawn from a study of blood T cell repertoires in COVID-19. On the study more broadly: PBMCs, B-cell-depleted T cells, or T cells provided the cDNA or gDNA that made up the material.

Per germline, CDR1 MNHEY and CDR2 SMNVEV (reference sequence). CDR3 length: 14 residues. V gave up 7 bases and J gave up 7 bases, with 20 bases separating them. Only in-frame clones appear in the TCRdb table, and some are missing; sequencing was by immunoSEQ multiplex PCR. This table holds 150,000 to 200,000 clones, approximately 89% found once. The TCR comes from a woman under 40 with acute or convalescent COVID-19. The chain is built from TRBV27 and TRBJ2-7; no clear D. The sequenced material came from peripheral blood. CDR3: CASTPFGSSGEQYF. For the CDR3, the DNA is TGTGCCAGCACCCCTTTCGGGTCATCGGGTGAGCAGTACTTC.